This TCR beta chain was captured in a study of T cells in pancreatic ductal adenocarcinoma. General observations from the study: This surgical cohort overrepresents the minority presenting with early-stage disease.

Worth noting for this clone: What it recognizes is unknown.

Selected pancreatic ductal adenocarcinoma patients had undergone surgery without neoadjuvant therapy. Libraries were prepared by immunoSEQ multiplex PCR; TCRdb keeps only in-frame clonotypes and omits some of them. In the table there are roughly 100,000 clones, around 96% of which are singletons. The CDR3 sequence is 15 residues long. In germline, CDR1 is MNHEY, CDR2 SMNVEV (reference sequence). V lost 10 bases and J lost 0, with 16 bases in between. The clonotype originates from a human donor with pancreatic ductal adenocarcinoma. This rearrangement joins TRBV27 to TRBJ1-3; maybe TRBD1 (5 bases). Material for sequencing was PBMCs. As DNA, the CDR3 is TGTGCCAACCTTTTCGCGGGGCTCTCTGGAAACACCATATATTTT. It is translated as CANLFAGLSGNTIYF.